A single sample is the source of the 9 T cell receptor beta chains below, sequenced in a study of blood T cell repertoires in COVID-19. TCRdb's table, derived via immunoSEQ multiplex PCR, lists solely in-frame clones and lacks some. Of roughly 150,000 clones in the sample, approximately 79% were seen once. The sequenced material came from PBMCs or T cells enriched from blood (not recorded which). All receptors derive from a man between 45 and 60 years old who had recovered from COVID-19.

This chain links TRBV11-3 with TRBJ2-3, with TRBD2 identical over 12 bases. Germline CDR1 SGHNT, CDR2 YENEEA. The ends lost 5 bases at V and 1 base at J; junction bases unmatched: 7. This CDR3 has 17 residues. The CDR3 here is CASSPYRLAGGTDTQYF. DNA of the CDR3: TGTGCCAGCAGCCCATACCGACTAGCGGGGGGCACAGATACGCAGTATTTT.

The chain couples TRBV10-3 to TRBJ1-2; D gene unclear. The CDR3 covers 15 residues. The germline V and J ends were trimmed by 3 bases and 1 base, with 12 bases remaining between them. The germline CDR1 and CDR2 sequences are ENHRY and SYGVKD. CDR3 protein: CAISEVRQNNYGYTF. The CDR3, as DNA: TGTGCCATCAGTGAAGTCAGGCAGAATAACTATGGCTACACCTTC.

This clone was seen only a few times. The CDR3 reads CATSRVWQEAEAFF. The CDR3 DNA is TGTGCCACCAGCAGAGTGTGGCAGGAGGCCGAAGCTTTCTTT. The chain recombines TRBV15 with TRBJ1-1, with D hard to call. The CDR3 extends over 14 amino acids. The V end was cut by 1 base, the J end by 8 bases, with 14 bases between. Germline V lookup: CDR1 LNHNV, CDR2 YYDKDF (reference sequence).

This clone was detected once. The chain combines TRBV3-1 (or the pseudogene TRBV3-2) with TRBJ2-3; 8 nucleotides match TRBD1. Germline CDR1 LGHDT, CDR2 YNNKEL (reference sequence). The CDR3 is 15 amino acids. J gave up 6 bases and V 3 bases, and 8 bases lay outside the gene matches. CDR3: CASSHPQGAWDTQYF. Written as DNA, the CDR3 is TGTGCCAGCAGCCATCCCCAGGGGGCATGGGATACGCAGTATTTT.

The chain links TRBV18 to TRBJ2-3; D is unclear. This CDR3 region has 14 residues. V was cut by 0 bases and J by 1 base, with 5 bases left in between. CDR1 and CDR2 from the germline V gene are KGHSH and LQKENI. CDR3 coding DNA: TGTGCCAGCTCACCACCCTCAGGCACAGATACGCAGTATTTT. Encoded protein: CASSPPSGTDTQYF.

The CDR3 DNA reads as TGTGCCAGCAGTGGTCCCAGAGAAGCTTTCTTT. This sequence encodes CASSGPREAFF. This chain uses TRBV25-1 with TRBJ1-1; the D is unclear. Germline CDR1 MGHDK, CDR2 SYGVNS. V dropped 4 bases and J dropped 8 bases, with 8 bases sitting between them. This CDR3 region has 11 residues. The variable domain in full, completed from reference TRBV25-1 and TRBJ1-1, reads EADIYQTPRYLVIGTGKKITLECSQTMGHDKMYWYQQDPGMELHLIHYSYGVNSTEKGDLSSESTVSRIRTEHFPLTLESARPSHTSQYLCASSGPREAFFGQGTRLTVV.

This chain joins TRBV4-1 and TRBJ1-1; D gene ambiguous. The V gene lost 1 base and the J gene lost 10 bases, with 10 bases spanning the gap. The CDR3 loop spans 12 amino acids. In germline, CDR1 is MGHRA, CDR2 YSYEKL. The CDR3 protein is CASSQVGVGAFF. The CDR3 DNA is TGCGCCAGCAGCCAAGTGGGAGTGGGAGCTTTCTTT.

V usage is TRBV11-3 and J usage is TRBJ2-1; D may be TRBD1 (5 bases). This CDR3 region has 14 residues. Germline CDR1 and CDR2: SGHNT and YENEEA. V lost 2 bases to trimming and J lost 6 bases, with 11 bases between them. CDR3: CASSLSAGINEQFF. For the CDR3, the DNA is TGTGCCAGCAGCTTAAGTGCAGGGATCAATGAGCAGTTCTTC.

The CDR3 reads CASSYRDTNTEAFF. As DNA, the CDR3 is TGTGCCAGCAGCTACCGGGACACGAACACTGAAGCTTTCTTT. V usage is TRBV5-4 and J usage is TRBJ1-1, with a weak D call TRBD1 (6 bases). Trimming pared 3 bases from V and 1 base from J, leaving 10 bases between. CDR1 and CDR2 from the germline V gene are SGHNT and YYREEE (reference sequence). The CDR3 spans 14 residues.